This TCR beta chain was captured by sequencing in a study of identical twins. Findings of the study overall: Donors were not followed over many years; analysis was cross-sectional. The presence of invariant MAIT and iNKT cells could partly confound analyses of zero-insertion sequences. Within monozygotic twins, out-of-frame TCR alpha sharing was underestimated by the models. Insertion counts were lower in abundant cord blood beta clonotypes, a trend that memory repertoires did not show.

A few counts support this clonotype. The antigen remains unidentified. A single record per CDR3 protein comes from TCRdb applying MiXCR to the 5' RACE reads. The sample holds some 600,000 distinct CDR3 sequences, around 7.5% seen once. The germline V and J ends were trimmed by 0 bases and 2 bases, with 11 bases remaining between them. This CDR3 is 15 amino acids long. Per germline, CDR1 KGHSH and CDR2 LQKENI. These data were likewise used in another study, on yellow fever vaccine responses in identical twins.

This chain links TRBV18 with TRBJ2-7; D might be TRBD2 (6 bases). Sequencing input: PBMCs. This sequence was found in a woman under 30 in good health. This chain's CDR3 is CASSPPSPGAYEQYF. In DNA, the CDR3 is TGTGCCAGCTCACCACCGAGCCCGGGGGCCTACGAGCAGTACTTC.